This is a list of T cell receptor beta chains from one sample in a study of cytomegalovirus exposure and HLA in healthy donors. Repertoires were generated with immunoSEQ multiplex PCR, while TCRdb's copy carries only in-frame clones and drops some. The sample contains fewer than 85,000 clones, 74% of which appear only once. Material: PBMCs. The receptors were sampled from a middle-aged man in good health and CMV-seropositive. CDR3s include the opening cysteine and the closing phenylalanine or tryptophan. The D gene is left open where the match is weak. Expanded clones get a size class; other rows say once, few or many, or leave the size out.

cdr3_aa: CASSLGAEQETQYF
cdr3_nt: TGCGCCAGCAGCTTGGGTGCGGAACAAGAGACCCAGTACTTC
clone_size: NA
d_call: NA
v_call: TRBV5-1
j_call: TRBJ2-5

cdr3_aa: CSAISRARDRPSYEQYF
cdr3_nt: TGCAGCGCTATTTCCCGAGCCCGGGACAGGCCGAGCTACGAGCAGTACTTC
clone_size: NA
d_call: TRBD1
v_call: TRBV29-1
j_call: TRBJ2-7

cdr3_aa: CASSEVQVYGCTF
cdr3_nt: TGTGCCAGCAGTGAGGTCCAAGTATATGGCTGCACCTTC
clone_size: NA
d_call: NA
v_call: TRBV2
j_call: TRBJ1-2

cdr3_aa: CASSFGTSAPGGETQYF
cdr3_nt: TGTGCCAGCAGCTTTGGGACTAGCGCTCCTGGGGGGGAGACCCAGTACTTC
clone_size: NA
d_call: TRBD2
v_call: TRBV7-3
j_call: TRBJ2-5

cdr3_aa: CASSGDRVYEQYF
cdr3_nt: TGTGCCAGCAGCGGGGACAGGGTTTACGAGCAGTACTTC
clone_size: NA
d_call: TRBD1
v_call: TRBV28
j_call: TRBJ2-7

cdr3_aa: CASSLEGTFMNTEAFF
cdr3_nt: TGTGCCAGCAGCTTGGAGGGGACTTTCATGAACACTGAAGCTTTCTTT
clone_size: NA
d_call: NA
v_call: TRBV5-6
j_call: TRBJ1-1

cdr3_aa: CASSLAGVAEQYF
cdr3_nt: TGTGCCAGCAGCTTAGCGGGAGTGGCAGAGCAGTACTTC
clone_size: NA
d_call: NA
v_call: TRBV11-2
j_call: TRBJ2-7

cdr3_aa: CTSSQGTSGGSDGETQYF
cdr3_nt: TGCACCAGCAGCCAAGGGACTAGCGGGGGGTCAGACGGAGAGACCCAGTACTTC
clone_size: NA
d_call: NA
v_call: TRBV1
j_call: TRBJ2-5

cdr3_aa: CASSRWSEQFF
cdr3_nt: TGTGCCAGCAGCAGATGGAGCGAGCAGTTCTTC
clone_size: NA
d_call: NA
v_call: TRBV7-2
j_call: TRBJ2-1

cdr3_aa: CASSKSLLATGELFF
cdr3_nt: TGTGCCAGTAGTAAATCCCTGTTAGCGACCGGGGAGCTGTTTTTT
clone_size: NA
d_call: NA
v_call: TRBV19
j_call: TRBJ2-2

cdr3_aa: CASSRVGGRAEKLFF
cdr3_nt: TGTGCCAGTAGTAGAGTTGGAGGGAGAGCCGAAAAACTGTTTTTT
clone_size: NA
d_call: NA
v_call: TRBV19
j_call: TRBJ1-4

cdr3_aa: CASSLGGTGTNQPQHF
cdr3_nt: TGTGCCAGCAGCTTGGGAGGGACAGGGACCAATCAGCCCCAGCATTTT
clone_size: few
d_call: TRBD1
v_call: TRBV5-6
j_call: TRBJ1-5

cdr3_aa: CASSGGALSEQFF
cdr3_nt: TGTGCCAGTAGCGGGGGGGCCCTGAGTGAGCAGTTCTTC
clone_size: NA
d_call: TRBD2
v_call: TRBV19
j_call: TRBJ2-1

cdr3_aa: CAIRPQGESGNTIYF
cdr3_nt: TGTGCCATCAGACCCCAGGGGGAATCTGGAAACACCATATATTTT
clone_size: NA
d_call: TRBD1
v_call: TRBV10-3
j_call: TRBJ1-3

cdr3_aa: CASSQPGLAGAEQFF
cdr3_nt: TGTGCCAGCAGTCAACCGGGACTAGCGGGAGCGGAGCAGTTCTTC
clone_size: once
d_call: TRBD2
v_call: TRBV27
j_call: TRBJ2-1

cdr3_aa: CASSFSPRNTEAFF
cdr3_nt: TGTGCCAGCAGCTTCTCGCCGAGAAACACTGAAGCTTTCTTT
clone_size: NA
d_call: NA
v_call: TRBV9
j_call: TRBJ1-1

cdr3_aa: CASSLTRQWGAFF
cdr3_nt: TGTGCCAGCAGCCTCACCCGACAGTGGGGAGCTTTCTTT
clone_size: NA
d_call: NA
v_call: TRBV27
j_call: TRBJ1-1

cdr3_aa: CASSRGPGTALAGNTIYF
cdr3_nt: TGCGCCAGCAGTCGTGGACCCGGGACAGCTCTAGCTGGAAACACCATATATTTT
clone_size: many
d_call: TRBD1
v_call: TRBV23-1
j_call: TRBJ1-3

cdr3_aa: CASSPRPGTGFGGYGYTF
cdr3_nt: TGTGCCAGCAGTCCCCGTCCCGGGACAGGGTTCGGCGGCTATGGCTACACCTTC
clone_size: many
d_call: TRBD1
v_call: TRBV28
j_call: TRBJ1-2

cdr3_aa: CASSLSSASGLGEQYF
cdr3_nt: TGTGCCAGCAGTTTATCGTCGGCTAGCGGGCTCGGTGAGCAGTACTTC
clone_size: few
d_call: TRBD2
v_call: TRBV27
j_call: TRBJ2-7

cdr3_aa: CASSQQPGVQETQYF
cdr3_nt: TGTGCCAGCAGCCAACAGCCAGGGGTTCAAGAGACCCAGTACTTC
clone_size: NA
d_call: NA
v_call: TRBV6-6
j_call: TRBJ2-5

cdr3_aa: CASSSHPSHEQYF
cdr3_nt: TGTGCCAGCAGCTCACACCCCTCACACGAGCAGTACTTC
clone_size: NA
d_call: NA
v_call: TRBV9
j_call: TRBJ2-7

cdr3_aa: CASRDLAGPPYEQYF
cdr3_nt: TGTGCCAGCAGGGATCTAGCGGGGCCCCCCTACGAGCAGTACTTC
clone_size: NA
d_call: TRBD2
v_call: TRBV6-4
j_call: TRBJ2-7

cdr3_aa: CASSPKGVLTEAFF
cdr3_nt: TGTGCCAGCAGCCCAAAGGGGGTTTTGACTGAAGCTTTCTTT
clone_size: NA
d_call: NA
v_call: TRBV7-9
j_call: TRBJ1-1